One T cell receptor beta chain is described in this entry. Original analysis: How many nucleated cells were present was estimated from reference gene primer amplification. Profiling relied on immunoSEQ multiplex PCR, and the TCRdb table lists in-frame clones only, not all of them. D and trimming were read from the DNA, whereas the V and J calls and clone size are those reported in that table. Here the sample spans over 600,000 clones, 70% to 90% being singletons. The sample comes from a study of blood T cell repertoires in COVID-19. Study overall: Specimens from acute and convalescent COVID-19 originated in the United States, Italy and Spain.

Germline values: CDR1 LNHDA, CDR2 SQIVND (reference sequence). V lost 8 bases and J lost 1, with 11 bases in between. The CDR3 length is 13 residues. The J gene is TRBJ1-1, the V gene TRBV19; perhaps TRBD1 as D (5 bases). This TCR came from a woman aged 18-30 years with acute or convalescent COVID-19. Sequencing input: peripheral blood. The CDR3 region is CASAGLQNTEAFF. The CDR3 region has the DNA TGTGCCAGTGCGGGACTCCAGAACACTGAAGCTTTCTTT.